The clone carrying this T cell receptor beta chain came up a few times. The antigen is undetermined. The data belong to a study of T-cell memory formation after mild COVID-19. Study details: The two donors had largely donor-specific TCR clusters. Study observations and caveats: Shrinking CD4+ clones resided mostly in CM and EM, and CD8+ ones in EMRA. In pre-infection memory, a portion of responding clones appeared, which suggested that cross-reactive memory joined.

The CDR3 has 15 residues. The V gene's germline CDR1 is GTSNPN and CDR2 SVGIG (reference sequence). Trimming left V 1 base short and J 5 bases short, with 14 bases between. TCRdb reprocessed the 5' RACE reads with MiXCR, giving one entry per CDR3 protein. The table has 210,000 or so distinct CDR3 sequences, approximately 16% seen once. The V call is TRBV30, the J call TRBJ2-2, with D possibly being TRBD2 (6 bases). The material sequenced was PBMCs or a T cell subset sorted from them (not recorded which). The receptor comes from an adult woman who had mild COVID-19 (a few samples of this study predate the infection). Cell type and time point are not known. CDR3 DNA sequence: TGTGCCTGGAGTGCAGGGCGGGGATGGACCGGGGAGCTGTTTTTT. Amino acids: CAWSAGRGWTGELFF.